This T cell receptor beta chain was sequenced for a study of siplizumab effects on memory and regulatory T cells. It was 10^5 or so TCR templates that were assayed per sample. Only in-frame clones appear in the TCRdb table, and some are missing; sequencing was by immunoSEQ multiplex PCR. The sample has about 110,000 clones; 80% to 95% are singletons. CDR3 length: 14 amino acids. Germline loops: CDR1 SNHLY, CDR2 FYNNEI. Trimming stripped 7 bases from V and 0 bases from J, with 10 bases between. Comment on this clone: The antigen is not known.

Study-level points and caveats: Siplizumab significantly brought down the alloreactive sequences that trace back to unstimulated CD4+ memory cells. Assignment to unstimulated subsets succeeded for only a minor fraction of the alloreactive clones. Phenotypic classification as naive or memory proved unattainable for roughly 75-96% of proliferating CD4+ or CD8+ clones.

The clonotype comes from a human donor in good health. What was sequenced was CD4+ T cells sorted from blood. The V and J genes are TRBV2 and TRBJ1-5, with D possibly being TRBD1 (5 bases). CDR3 residues: CASKAGVSNQPQHF. DNA for the CDR3: TGTGCCAGCAAGGCGGGGGTTAGCAATCAGCCCCAGCATTTT.